Following are 3 T cell receptor beta chains from one sample sequenced in a study of glioma-infiltrating T cells (dated by TCRdb to 2016 to 2017). The run used an Illumina MiSeq. The iRepertoire nested amplicon-rescue multiplex PCR (arm-PCR) platform was used to amplify TCR alpha and beta CDR3 regions from RNA. The public sequencing data were trimmed at Q25 with fastp and processed into clonotypes with MiXCR by TCRdb, which kept only in-frame beta chains. Here each entry gathers all rows of one CDR3 protein and keeps the most common genes and DNA. Recorded for this sample are more than 9,000 distinct CDR3 sequences; about three fifths of them occurred a single time. The top ten clonotypes cover less than 25% of the sample. The sample consisted of glioma tissue, nonneoplastic brain tissue, or PBMCs (not recorded which). The receptors here all came from a human donor with low-grade glioma or glioblastoma, undergoing nonglioma brain surgery, or in good health (not recorded which).

With respect to this clonotype: One junction end does not reproduce the germline sequence, and a read error may be involved. The gene calls are TRBV20-1 and TRBJ1-5, with a possible D match to TRBD1 (5 bases). Germline CDR1 DFQATT, CDR2 SNEGSKA (reference sequence). This CDR3 is 13 amino acids long. CDR3 region: CSAVGAGSQTQHF. The CDR3 DNA sequence: TGCAGTGCTGTCGGGGCAGGGAGTCAGACCCAGCATTTT.

The chain uses TRBV15 and TRBJ2-1; 10 bases line up with TRBD2. Trimming removed 2 bases from V and 0 bases from J; junction bases left unmatched: 16. There are 21 residues in the CDR3. Germline assignment: CDR1 LNHNV and CDR2 YYDKDF (reference sequence). The CDR3 DNA follows: TGTGCCACCAGCAGACATTCATCTAGCGGGAGAGCGTCGAGCTCCTACAATGAGCAGTTCTTC. Its protein product is CATSRHSSSGRASSSYNEQFF.

This clonotype was detected ten times or more. V is TRBV6-1 and J is TRBJ1-5; D remains unclear. The CDR3 length is 13 residues. CDR1 is MNHNS and CDR2 is SASEGT in the germline V gene. Trimming left V 3 bases short and J 3 bases short, with 6 bases between. This chain's CDR3 is CASSDRFNQPQHF. The CDR3 region has the DNA TGTGCCAGCAGTGACAGATTCAATCAGCCCCAGCATTTT.